Presented here are 18 T cell receptor beta chains from one specimen sequenced in a study of blood T cells in healthy people across ages. It was with a sample-barcoded 5' primer and a J-beta primer mix that a second PCR of about 6 to 12 cycles was run. Using its own MiXCR run on the 5' RACE reads, TCRdb lists one record per CDR3 protein. The sample yields about 1,500,000 distinct CDR3 sequences, 42% seen once. Source material: blood. The receptors were gathered from a woman aged 18-30 years in good health.

The chain joins TRBV27 to TRBJ1-2; 11 bases line up with TRBD1. V lost 5 bases and J lost 5; bases outside the gene matches: 13. From germline, CDR1 is MNHEY and CDR2 SMNVEV (reference sequence). The CDR3 is 17 residues long. The CDR3 region is CASSPRDRGGLRYGYTF. The CDR3 DNA follows: TGTGCCAGCAGTCCCAGGGACAGGGGGGGGCTTCGGTATGGCTACACCTTC.

This clonotype has only one observation. The genes are TRBV7-9 and TRBJ2-2; tentatively, D is TRBD1 or TRBD2 (5 bases each). CDR3 size: 17 residues. Germline V gene lookup returns CDR1 SEHNR and CDR2 FQNEAQ (reference sequence). V lost 0 bases, J lost 0 bases, and 11 bases lay in between. The CDR3 reads CASSLAGETSNTGELFF. As DNA, the CDR3 is TGTGCCAGCAGCTTAGCGGGGGAGACCTCGAACACCGGGGAGCTGTTTTTT. Supplemented by reference TRBV7-9 and TRBJ2-2, the full variable domain reads DTGVSQNPRHKITKRGQNVTFRCDPISEHNRLYWYRQTLGQGPEFLTYFQNEAQLEKSRLLSDRFSAERPKGSFSTLEIQRTEQGDSAMYLCASSLAGETSNTGELFFGEGSRLTVL.

The rearrangement uses TRBV12-3 or TRBV12-4 and TRBJ2-1; D uncertain. V lost 7 bases to trimming and J lost 3 bases, with 13 bases between them. This CDR3 contains 14 residues. DNA for the CDR3: TGTGCCAGCACCACCGGGCCCCGCTACAATGAGCAGTTCTTC. It codes for CASTTGPRYNEQFF.

This sequence joins TRBV6-5 and TRBJ1-5; the D is unclear. V gave up 9 bases and J gave up 3 bases, with 15 bases separating them. This CDR3 region has 14 residues. In germline, CDR1 is MNHEY, CDR2 SVGAGI. The CDR3, as DNA: TGTGCCAGTAGGGAGGGCAACCTCAATCAGCCCCAGCATTTT. Translation: CASREGNLNQPQHF.

V is TRBV6-5 and J is TRBJ1-5; D perhaps matches TRBD1 (6 bases). Deletions cut 5 bases from V and 5 bases from J, with 16 bases between. Germline V gives CDR1 MNHEY, CDR2 SVGAGI. The CDR3 runs 15 residues. The chain's CDR3 is CASSAFGGADQPQHF. CDR3 bases: TGTGCCAGCAGTGCCTTCGGGGGGGCGGATCAGCCCCAGCATTTT.

This chain uses TRBV6-1 with TRBJ2-1; 9 bases align to TRBD2. V was pared by 4 bases and J by 8 bases, with 9 bases of the junction left unmatched. The CDR3 extends over 15 amino acids. Germline V CDR1 and CDR2: MNHNS, SASEGT. CDR3 sequence: CASSARGGRADEQFF. CDR3 nucleotide sequence: TGTGCCAGCAGTGCCCGGGGCGGGAGGGCCGATGAGCAGTTCTTC.

About this clonotype itself: Being one base from a much bigger clone, this may be a read error. The chain links TRBV20-1 to TRBJ2-5, with no clear D. Per the germline V gene, CDR1 is DFQATT and CDR2 is SNEGSKA (reference sequence). Trimming left V 0 bases short and J 11 bases short, with 13 bases between. The CDR3 totals 12 residues. CDR3 residues: CSAREDGNQQYF. For the CDR3, the DNA is TGCAGTGCTAGAGAGGATGGGAATCAGCAGTACTTC.

This clonotype was observed a few times. In DNA form, the CDR3 reads TGCGCCAGCAGCTTGGGGGACAGCACTAATGAAAAACTGTTTTTT. It specifies CASSLGDSTNEKLFF. The chain employs TRBV5-1 and TRBJ1-4; 7 bases match TRBD1. Germline CDR1 and CDR2: SGHRS and YFSETQ. V shed 0 bases and J 2 bases; nucleotides not matched to a gene: 1. The CDR3 contains 15 residues.

The chain links TRBV28 to TRBJ1-2, with a possible D match to TRBD1 (5 bases). The CDR3 runs 11 residues. Germline V lookup: CDR1 MDHEN, CDR2 SYDVKM. Trimming took off 4 bases at V and 7 bases at J, with 7 bases between the two ends. The CDR3 loop reads CASSSRAGYTF. CDR3 nucleotide sequence: TGTGCCAGCAGTTCCAGGGCTGGCTACACCTTC.

This chain joins TRBV12-3 or TRBV12-4 and TRBJ2-7; D may be TRBD1 (5 bases). The CDR3 spans 13 residues. The V end was cut by 4 bases, the J end by 5 bases, with 12 bases between. The DNA for the CDR3 is TGTGCCAGCAGTTGGGGCCAAACAGACGAGCAGTACTTC. Protein: CASSWGQTDEQYF.

V usage is TRBV12-3 or TRBV12-4 and J usage is TRBJ2-7, with 9 bases identical to TRBD2. V was pared by 1 base and J by 2 bases, with 15 bases of the junction left unmatched. This CDR3 is 19 amino acids long. CDR3 in DNA: TGTGCCAGCAGTTTAGGCCCTACCGGTTCTGGCGGGAGGGCCTACGAGCAGTACTTC. Its protein product is CASSLGPTGSGGRAYEQYF.

This clonotype was seen only once. The genes are TRBV7-9 and TRBJ2-3, with 7 nucleotides matching TRBD1. The CDR3 consists of 15 residues. Germline values: CDR1 SEHNR, CDR2 FQNEAQ (reference sequence). V lost 5 bases, J lost 0 bases, and 5 bases stayed unmatched. The CDR3 loop is CASSRKGGSTDTQYF. DNA of the CDR3: TGTGCCAGCAGCCGGAAAGGGGGCAGCACAGATACGCAGTATTTT.

V is TRBV29-1 and J is TRBJ1-2; 8 nucleotides align to TRBD1. Trimming at V came to 4 bases and at J to 0 bases, leaving 4 bases not matched to a gene. Germline assignment: CDR1 SQVTM and CDR2 ANQGSEA. The CDR3 is 14 amino acids. Written as DNA, the CDR3 is TGCAGCGTTGCTCGGACAGGGACTAACTATGGCTACACCTTC. Its translation: CSVARTGTNYGYTF.

J is TRBJ2-1 and V is TRBV19, with D possibly matching TRBD2 (5 bases). Looked up from germline, CDR1 is LNHDA and CDR2 is SQIVND (reference sequence). The CDR3 spans 13 residues. V lost 7 bases and J 8 bases, leaving 15 bases between the germline ends. In DNA form, the CDR3 reads TGTGCCAGTAAGAGGGAGTCTCGGGATGAGCAGTTCTTC. Amino acids: CASKRESRDEQFF.

This sequence joins TRBV27 and TRBJ1-2, with D unclear. The CDR3 totals 13 residues. Germline-derived CDR1 and CDR2 are MNHEY and SMNVEV (reference sequence). V shed 5 bases and J shed 1 base, with 8 bases lying between them. CDR3 DNA: TGTGCCAGCAGTGGGCTGGGTAACTATGGCTACACCTTC. This codes for CASSGLGNYGYTF.

The V and J genes are TRBV4-1 and TRBJ2-7; TRBD1 matches at 7 bases. The CDR3 extends over 15 amino acids. Germline-derived CDR1 and CDR2 are MGHRA and YSYEKL. Germline trimming cut 4 bases from V and 3 bases from J; bases unmatched to any gene: 9. For the CDR3, the DNA is TGCGCCAGCAGCCCGAAATGGACAGGTGGCTACGAGCAGTACTTC. This gives the protein CASSPKWTGGYEQYF.

The chain links TRBV28 to TRBJ2-5, with a possible D match to TRBD1 (5 bases). Trimming left V 5 bases short and J 1 base short, with 11 bases between. Per germline, CDR1 MDHEN and CDR2 SYDVKM. The length of the CDR3 is 14 residues. Here the CDR3 DNA reads TGTGCCAGCAGTAAGGGGAAGAGCCAAGAGACCCAGTACTTC. Translating it yields CASSKGKSQETQYF.

The rearrangement links TRBV6-5 to TRBJ2-5, with unresolved D. The germline V and J ends were trimmed by 2 bases and 2 bases, with 9 bases remaining between them. Germline CDR1 MNHEY, CDR2 SVGAGI. This CDR3 spans 14 amino acids. Here the CDR3 DNA reads TGTGCCAGCAGTTACGGGGTGAATCAAGAGACCCAGTACTTC. It yields the protein CASSYGVNQETQYF.